This T cell receptor beta chain was profiled in a study of shared clonotypes between healthy human individuals (dated by TCRdb to about 2020). About the study as a whole: A couple of women and a few men aged 18 to 49 years were included in the cohort. Libraries were prepared and TCR repertoires were sequenced by different laboratories using diverse techniques, in order to increase sequencing depth and limit assay-specific biases. Leukapheresis yielded between about 0.9 and 8.9 billion PBMCs per donor. For each donor, three plates each were used for CD4 naive and CD4 memory, two plates were used for CD8 naive, and one plate was used for CD8 memory. Blood TCR repertoires of five healthy adults were deeply sequenced to estimate repertoire size and the extent of clonotype sharing between individuals.

TCR CDR3 regions were amplified from genomic DNA by multiplex PCR using the deep immunoSEQ assay. Extracted genomic DNA from each cell subset was spread evenly across all wells of several immunoSEQ 96-well plates, with each plate serving as a replicate. For sorted subsets, approximately 210 ng genomic DNA, equal to about 30,000 T cell genomes, was loaded into each replicate PCR. Purified libraries were measured with a Qubit 3.0 fluorometer, size-checked on a Bioanalyzer 2100, and measured again with the KAPA Library Quantification kit. A separate single-read 150-cycle Illumina NextSeq 550 flow cell was used to sequence each immunoSEQ 96-well plate. The study's processing was this. The immunoSEQ output contained only junctional sequences without quality scores, so filtering could not match that applied to full-length reads. To assign V/J genes and CDR3, sequences were annotated using PyIR, a Python wrapper for IgBLAST v1.9, with IMGT germline references. Reads were filtered out if the reads had weak V/J assignments (E-value above 1e-6), no CDR3, stop codons, out-of-frame junctions, or ambiguous translated residues. A V3J clonotype was defined by an identical inferred V gene, J gene, and CDR3 amino acid sequence. The percentage overlap between two repertoires was calculated by dividing the number of shared unique clonotypes by the size of the smaller repertoire. RTK rarefaction, the Chao1 estimator, and Recon v2.1 estimates of unobserved clonotypes were used to assess repertoire richness. Generation probabilities for all TCRbeta clonotypes obtained by the gDNA method from four donors were computed using OLGA. In TCRdb, the immuneACCESS table is reduced to in-frame sequences with V and J assigned. These tables do not hold every clone; where another copy was compared, an unresolved V gene accounts for under half, and the others remain unexplained. V and J calls and clone size are copied from that table; D and trimming were computed from the DNA. In this sample the table shows some 2,100,000 clones, approximately 96% of which occur a single time. Clones ranked in the top ten supply more than 0.1% of the sample.

Via the germline V gene, CDR1 is MGHRA and CDR2 YSYEKL. The germline V end is reduced by 0 bases and the J end by 0 bases; junction bases left unmatched: 11. The CDR3 starts with the cysteine, ends with the phenylalanine, and has 19 residues. The retained sequence is limited to the CDR3, 57 bases, with the frame set at the first base. Healthy HIV-negative adults with no recently reported acute infections or vaccinations were included as donors. Only Caucasian adults living in Nashville, Tennessee, USA were represented among the donors. CD4+ T cells were enriched by magnetic negative selection; naive cells were then positively selected on CD45RA, and the negative fraction formed the memory subset. After blood collection by leukapheresis, PBMCs were isolated using Ficoll-Histopaque density gradient centrifugation and then cryopreserved in the vapor phase of liquid nitrogen. Analytical flow cytometry was used to check the purity and quantity of each magnetically sorted T cell population. From each sorted fraction, genomic DNA was isolated and quantified by UV absorbance on a Nanodrop 2000c.

To note about this clone: Which antigen it targets is not known. No clone much larger than this one lies a single base away; base qualities are absent.

On the study overall, not on this receptor specifically: Naive subsets generally had larger estimated clonotype richness than memory subsets did. Compared with non-shared clonotypes, clonotypes shared by all four sorted-subset donors had higher generation probabilities. Because the study included a small number of donors, the genetic and exposure-history diversity represented was limited. Pairwise subsampling indicated that sequencing depth was expected to affect the degree of clonotype sharing among donors. Incomplete sequencing was indicated by rarefaction of sorted-subset datasets, despite the large sequencing depth. About 5% of naive CD4, 3.5% of naive CD8, about 2.5% of memory CD4, and about 0.4% of memory CD8 clonotypes were shared across a few donors. Sampling was restricted to blood, and TCR repertoires in tissue are likely to differ from TCR repertoires in blood.

The sequencing input was naive CD4+ T cells sorted from blood. This specimen's cell subset or site label, per the study, means: CD45RA+ positively selected. The chain was built from TRBV4-1 and TRBJ2-4; the junction holds 7 bases that match TRBD1. The source of this sequence is a young man in good health. The encoded CDR3 is CASSQDRQGNFLAKNIQYF. The sequenced DNA: TGCGCCAGCAGCCAAGATAGACAGGGAAACTTTCTAGCCAAAAACATTCAGTACTTC.